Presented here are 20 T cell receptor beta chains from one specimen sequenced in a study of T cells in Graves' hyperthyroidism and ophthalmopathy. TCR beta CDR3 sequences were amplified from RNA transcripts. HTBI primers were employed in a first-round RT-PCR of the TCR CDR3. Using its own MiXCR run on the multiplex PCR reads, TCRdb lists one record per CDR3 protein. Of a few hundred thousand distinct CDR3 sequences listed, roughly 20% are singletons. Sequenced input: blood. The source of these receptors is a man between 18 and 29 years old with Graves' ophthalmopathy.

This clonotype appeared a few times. CDR3 loop: CATSKTGHPNTGELFF. DNA for the CDR3: TGTGCCACCAGCAAGACGGGACACCCGAACACCGGGGAGCTGTTTTTT. V gene TRBV24-1 combines with J gene TRBJ2-2, with a weak D call TRBD1 (6 bases). V dropped 7 bases and J dropped 0 bases, with 14 bases sitting between them. The CDR3 is made up of 16 amino acids. CDR1 is KGHDR and CDR2 is SFDVKD in the germline V gene.

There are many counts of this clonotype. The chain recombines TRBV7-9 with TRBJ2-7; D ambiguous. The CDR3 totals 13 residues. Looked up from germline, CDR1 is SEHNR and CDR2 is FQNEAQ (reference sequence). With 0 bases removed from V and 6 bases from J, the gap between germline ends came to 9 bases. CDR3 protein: CASSLAGWGEQYF. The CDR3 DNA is TGTGCCAGCAGCTTAGCAGGATGGGGCGAGCAGTACTTC.

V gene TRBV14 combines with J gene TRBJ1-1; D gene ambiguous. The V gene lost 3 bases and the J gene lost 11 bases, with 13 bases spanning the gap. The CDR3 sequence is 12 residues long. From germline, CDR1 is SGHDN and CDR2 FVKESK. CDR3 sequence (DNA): TGTGCCAGCAGCCATGAACTAGGTCAGGCTTTCTTT. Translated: CASSHELGQAFF.

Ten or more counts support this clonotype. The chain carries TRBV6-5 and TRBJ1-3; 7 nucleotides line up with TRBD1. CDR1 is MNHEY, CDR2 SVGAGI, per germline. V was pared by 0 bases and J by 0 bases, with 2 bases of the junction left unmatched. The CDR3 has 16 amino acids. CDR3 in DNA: TGTGCCAGCAGTTACTCGACAGGGTCCTCTGGAAACACCATATATTTT. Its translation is CASSYSTGSSGNTIYF.

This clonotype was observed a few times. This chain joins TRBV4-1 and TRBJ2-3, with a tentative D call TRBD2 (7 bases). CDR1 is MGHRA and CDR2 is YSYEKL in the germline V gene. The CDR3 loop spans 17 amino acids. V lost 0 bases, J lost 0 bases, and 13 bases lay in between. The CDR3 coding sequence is TGCGCCAGCAGCCAAGATCAACGGGGGGCCAGCACAGATACGCAGTATTTT. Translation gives CASSQDQRGASTDTQYF.

This chain's CDR3 is CASSLAAEGTEAFF. The CDR3, as DNA: TGCGCCAGCAGCTTGGCCGCGGAGGGCACTGAAGCTTTCTTT. The chain uses TRBV5-1 and TRBJ1-1; no clear D gene. Per germline, CDR1 SGHRS and CDR2 YFSETQ. V was clipped by 0 bases and J by 4 bases, with 10 bases between them. The length of the CDR3 is 14 residues. Filled out from reference TRBV5-1 and TRBJ1-1, the complete variable domain reads KAGVTQTPRYLIKTRGQQVTLSCSPISGHRSVSWYQQTPGQGLQFLFEYFSETQRNKGNFPGRFSGRQFSNSRSEMNVSTLELGDSALYLCASSLAAEGTEAFFGQGTRLTVV.

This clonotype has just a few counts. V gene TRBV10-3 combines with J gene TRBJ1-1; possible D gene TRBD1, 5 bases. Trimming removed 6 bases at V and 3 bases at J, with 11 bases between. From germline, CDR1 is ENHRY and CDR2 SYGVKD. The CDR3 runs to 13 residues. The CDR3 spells CAIRGTGYTEAFF. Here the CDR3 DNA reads TGTGCCATCAGGGGGACGGGGTACACTGAAGCTTTCTTT.

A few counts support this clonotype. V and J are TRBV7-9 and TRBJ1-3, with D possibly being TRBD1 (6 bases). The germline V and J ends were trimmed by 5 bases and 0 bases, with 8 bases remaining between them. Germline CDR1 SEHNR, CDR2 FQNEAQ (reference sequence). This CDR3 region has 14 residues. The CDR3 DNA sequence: TGTGCCAGCAGCCACAGGGTCTCTGGAAACACCATATATTTT. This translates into CASSHRVSGNTIYF.

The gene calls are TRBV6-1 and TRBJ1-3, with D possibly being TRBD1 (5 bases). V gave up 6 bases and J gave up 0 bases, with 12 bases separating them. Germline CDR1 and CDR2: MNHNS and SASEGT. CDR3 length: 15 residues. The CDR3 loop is CASSPLGRSGNTIYF. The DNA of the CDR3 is TGTGCCAGCAGCCCGCTGGGGCGCTCTGGAAACACCATATATTTT.

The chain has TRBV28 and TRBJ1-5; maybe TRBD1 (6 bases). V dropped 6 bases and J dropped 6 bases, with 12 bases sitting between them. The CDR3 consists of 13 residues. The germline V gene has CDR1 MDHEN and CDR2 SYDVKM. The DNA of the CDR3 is TGTGCCAGCAGAGGCAGGGGTTTTCAGCCCCAGCATTTT. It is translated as CASRGRGFQPQHF.

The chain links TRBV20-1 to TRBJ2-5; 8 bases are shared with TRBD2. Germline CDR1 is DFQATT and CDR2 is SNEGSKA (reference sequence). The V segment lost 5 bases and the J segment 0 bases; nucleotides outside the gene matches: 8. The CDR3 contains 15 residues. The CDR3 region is CSAYSGGAYQETQYF. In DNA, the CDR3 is TGCAGTGCTTACTCCGGGGGGGCGTACCAAGAGACCCAGTACTTC.

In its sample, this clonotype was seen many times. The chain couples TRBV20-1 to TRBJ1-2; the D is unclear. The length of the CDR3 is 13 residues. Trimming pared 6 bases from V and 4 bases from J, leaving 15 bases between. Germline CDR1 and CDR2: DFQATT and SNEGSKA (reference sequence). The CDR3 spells CSARPASSYGYTF. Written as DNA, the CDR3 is TGCAGTGCCCGGCCGGCAAGCAGCTATGGCTACACCTTC.

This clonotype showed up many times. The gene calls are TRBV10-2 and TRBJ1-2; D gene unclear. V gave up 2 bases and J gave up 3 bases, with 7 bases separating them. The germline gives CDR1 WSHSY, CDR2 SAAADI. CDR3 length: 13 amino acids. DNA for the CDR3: TGCGCCAGCAGTGAGCAGAGAGACTATGGCTACACCTTC. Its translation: CASSEQRDYGYTF.

The CDR3, as DNA: TGTGCCAGCAGCGTGGGGGTGGGGATACTCGAGCAGTACTTC. Encoded protein: CASSVGVGILEQYF. The rearrangement links TRBV5-6 to TRBJ2-7, with D possibly called TRBD1 or TRBD2 (5 bases each). V was cut by 4 bases and J by 6 bases, with 17 bases left in between. The germline gives CDR1 SGHDT, CDR2 YYEEEE. The CDR3 totals 14 residues.

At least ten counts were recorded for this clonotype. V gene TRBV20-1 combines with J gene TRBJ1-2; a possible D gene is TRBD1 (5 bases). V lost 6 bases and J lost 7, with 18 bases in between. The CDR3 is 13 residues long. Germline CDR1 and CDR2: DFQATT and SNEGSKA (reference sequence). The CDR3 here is CSAPAPGNAGYTF. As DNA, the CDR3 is TGCAGTGCACCCGCACCAGGGAATGCTGGCTACACCTTC.

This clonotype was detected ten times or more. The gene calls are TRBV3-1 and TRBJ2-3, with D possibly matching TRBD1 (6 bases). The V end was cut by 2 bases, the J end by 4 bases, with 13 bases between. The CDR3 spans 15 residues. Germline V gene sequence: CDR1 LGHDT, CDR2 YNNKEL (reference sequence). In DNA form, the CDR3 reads TGTGCCAGCAGCCAACCACAGGGTTTTCCAGATACGCAGTATTTT. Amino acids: CASSQPQGFPDTQYF.

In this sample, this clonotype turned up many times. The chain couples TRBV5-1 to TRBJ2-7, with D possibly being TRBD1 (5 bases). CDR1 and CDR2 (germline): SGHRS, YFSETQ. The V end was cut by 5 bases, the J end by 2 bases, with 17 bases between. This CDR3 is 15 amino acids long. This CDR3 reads CASSPEVGDTYEQYF. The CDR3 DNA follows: TGCGCCAGCAGTCCTGAGGTAGGGGATACCTACGAGCAGTACTTC.

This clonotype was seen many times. CDR3 region: CASSQGDGNQPQHF. Here the CDR3 DNA reads TGTGCCAGCAGCCAAGGGGACGGGAATCAGCCCCAGCATTTT. The chain couples TRBV7-2 to TRBJ1-5; a weak D match, TRBD1 (5 bases). V was pared by 5 bases and J by 4 bases, with 12 bases between. The CDR3 consists of 14 residues. From germline, CDR1 is SGHTA and CDR2 FQGNSA.

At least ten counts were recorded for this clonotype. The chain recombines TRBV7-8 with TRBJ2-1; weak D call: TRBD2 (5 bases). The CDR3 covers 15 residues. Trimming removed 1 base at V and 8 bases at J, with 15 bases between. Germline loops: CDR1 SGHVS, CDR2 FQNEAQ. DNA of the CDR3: TGTGCCAGCAGCTTAGTCTTCGGGAAGGAAGATGAGCAGTTCTTC. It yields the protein CASSLVFGKEDEQFF.

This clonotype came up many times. DNA for the CDR3: TGCAGTGCTAGATGGGGGGATGGCTACACCTTC. This codes for CSARWGDGYTF. The V gene is TRBV20-1, the J gene TRBJ1-2; tentatively, D is TRBD1 (5 bases). Trimming shortened V by 2 bases and J by 6 bases, and 7 bases separated the two germline ends. Per germline, CDR1 DFQATT and CDR2 SNEGSKA (reference sequence). This CDR3 comprises 11 residues.